A single sample is the source of the 27 T cell receptor beta chains below, sequenced in a study of T cells after yellow fever vaccination. TCRdb reanalysed the 5' RACE reads using MiXCR and keeps one entry per CDR3 protein. This table holds some 560,000 distinct CDR3 sequences, about a sixth found once. Sequencing used PBMCs, obtained 5 to 6 days after the first yellow fever vaccination. Receptors were obtained from a man in his late teens or twenties who received the YFV17D yellow fever vaccine.

The V and J genes are TRBV27 and TRBJ2-7, with a tentative D call TRBD2 (6 bases). V was trimmed by 5 bases and J by 3 bases, leaving 20 bases between them. The CDR3 is made up of 16 amino acids. Germline V gives CDR1 MNHEY, CDR2 SMNVEV (reference sequence). The CDR3 sequence: CASSTLSGLDSYEQYF. CDR3 DNA sequence: TGTGCCAGCAGTACCCTTTCGGGACTTGACAGCTACGAGCAGTACTTC.

This clonotype was recorded at least ten times. This rearrangement joins TRBV6-5 to TRBJ1-3; 8 bases are a match to TRBD1. CDR1 and CDR2 (germline): MNHEY, SVGAGI. The CDR3 runs 14 residues. V lost 5 bases, J lost 4 bases, and 4 bases stayed unmatched. CDR3 in amino acids: CASSQGAEGNTIYF. CDR3 nucleotides: TGTGCCAGCAGTCAGGGGGCGGAAGGAAACACCATATATTTT.

This clonotype was detected a few times. V and J are TRBV9 and TRBJ2-2; 9 nucleotides agree with TRBD1. Germline CDR1 and CDR2: SGDLS and YYNGEE. The V segment lost 1 base and the J segment 2 bases; nucleotides outside the gene matches: 6. CDR3 length: 17 amino acids. The CDR3 DNA reads TGTGCCAGCAGCGTACCCGGGACAGGGTTCAACACCGGGGAGCTGTTTTTT. Translating it yields CASSVPGTGFNTGELFF.

This clonotype occurred a few times. The V and J genes are TRBV20-1 and TRBJ2-7; D is perhaps TRBD2 (6 bases). CDR1 and CDR2 from the germline V gene are DFQATT and SNEGSKA (reference sequence). V lost 0 bases and J 4 bases, leaving 13 bases between the germline ends. CDR3 length equals 14 residues. The CDR3: CSAREPAGTYEQYF. CDR3 in DNA: TGCAGTGCTAGAGAGCCCGCGGGGACGTACGAGCAGTACTTC.

This clonotype was picked up a small number of times. This sequence joins TRBV5-6 and TRBJ2-1, with a weak D call TRBD2 (6 bases). The CDR3 extends over 17 amino acids. Germline V CDR1 and CDR2: SGHDT, YYEEEE. Trimming took 5 bases from V and 4 from J, leaving 22 bases between them. The CDR3 region is CASSFGTLQTPYNEQFF. CDR3 DNA: TGTGCCAGCAGTTTCGGGACTCTCCAGACCCCTTACAATGAGCAGTTCTTC.

This chain joins TRBV5-4 and TRBJ2-3; a weak D match, TRBD2 (6 bases). This CDR3 region has 12 residues. CDR1 and CDR2 (germline): SGHNT, YYREEE (reference sequence). Trimming took 4 bases from V and 15 from J, leaving 18 bases between them. CDR3 region: CASSTLAENLYF. DNA for the CDR3: TGTGCCAGCAGCACGTTAGCGGAGAATCTCTATTTT.

In its sample, this clonotype was seen a few times. The V gene is TRBV10-3, the J gene TRBJ1-6, with TRBD1 matching over 9 bases. This CDR3 has 14 residues. From germline, CDR1 is ENHRY and CDR2 SYGVKD. The V gene end was trimmed by 3 bases and the J gene end by 9 bases; junction bases not matched to a gene: 3. Written as DNA, the CDR3 is TGTGCCATCAGTGATGACAGGGGGATTTCACCCCTCCACTTT. It encodes CAISDDRGISPLHF.

This clonotype has just a few counts. The chain joins TRBV5-1 to TRBJ2-3, with 8 bases aligning to TRBD2. The CDR3 runs to 17 residues. CDR1 and CDR2 (germline): SGHRS, YFSETQ. The junction had 12 bases not matched to a gene; V was cut back by 0 bases and J by 6 bases. The CDR3 region has the DNA TGCGCCAGCAGCTTGGCCCTCTCGGGGGGGCGGGAGGATACGCAGTATTTT. Its translation: CASSLALSGGREDTQYF.

This clonotype showed up just a few times. The chain combines TRBV5-4 with TRBJ2-3; D unclear. The CDR3 covers 15 residues. Per germline, CDR1 SGHNT and CDR2 YYREEE (reference sequence). V shed 4 bases and J shed 1 base, with 13 bases lying between them. The CDR3 here is CASSIENAGTDTQYF. As DNA, the CDR3 is TGTGCCAGCAGCATAGAAAATGCTGGCACAGATACGCAGTATTTT.

This clonotype turned up a few times. This chain uses TRBV20-1 with TRBJ2-5; D perhaps matches TRBD2 (5 bases). Germline CDR1 is DFQATT and CDR2 is SNEGSKA (reference sequence). The CDR3 covers 13 residues. V lost 4 bases and J lost 5, with 14 bases in between. In DNA, the CDR3 is TGCAGTGCTAAGAATAGGGTAGCGGAGACCCAGTACTTC. Protein sequence: CSAKNRVAETQYF.

This clonotype occurred a few times. The chain recombines TRBV4-2 with TRBJ2-3, with a possible D match to TRBD2 (7 bases). The CDR3 runs 16 residues. V was cut by 4 bases and J by 4 bases, with 18 bases left in between. Germline loops: CDR1 LGHNA, CDR2 YNFKEQ. Written as DNA, the CDR3 is TGTGCCAGCAGCCCTTCGGCGGGGGCTGGCCCAGATACGCAGTATTTT. Translating gives CASSPSAGAGPDTQYF.

The chain carries TRBV12-3 or TRBV12-4 and TRBJ2-2; no reliable D call. Trimming stripped 8 bases from V and 4 bases from J, with 5 bases between. The CDR3 spans 11 residues. The CDR3 loop is CASHTTGELFF. The CDR3 nucleotides are TGTGCCAGCCATACCACCGGGGAGCTGTTTTTT.

The gene calls are TRBV12-3 or TRBV12-4 and TRBJ2-1; no clear D gene. With 6 bases removed from V and 0 bases from J, the gap between germline ends came to 9 bases. CDR3 length: 14 amino acids. CDR3 residues: CASRQMSSYNEQFF. CDR3 nucleotide sequence: TGTGCCAGCAGGCAGATGAGCTCCTACAATGAGCAGTTCTTC.

A few counts support this clonotype. In DNA, the CDR3 is TGTGCCAGCAGTTACCTTGGAGTTCAAGAGACCCAGTACTTC. Its protein is CASSYLGVQETQYF. The chain joins TRBV6-2 or TRBV6-3 to TRBJ2-5; no firm D call. V lost 2 bases and J 2 bases, leaving 9 bases between the germline ends. The CDR3 has 14 amino acids. Germline lookup yields CDR1 MNHEY and CDR2 SVGEGT.

The V and J genes are TRBV7-2 and TRBJ2-5; unclear D gene. This CDR3 region has 14 residues. CDR1 SGHTA and CDR2 FQGNSA come from the germline V gene. Deletions cut 5 bases from V and 5 bases from J, with 15 bases between. The CDR3 DNA is TGTGCCAGCAGCCCCCTTGCGGCGTCCGAGACCCAGTACTTC. As protein: CASSPLAASETQYF. Drawing the rest from reference TRBV7-2 and TRBJ2-5, the complete variable domain is GAGVSQSPSNKVTEKGKDVELRCDPISGHTALYWYRQSLGQGLEFLIYFQGNSAPDKSGLPSDRFSAERTGGSVSTLTIQRTQQEDSAVYLCASSPLAASETQYFGPGTRLLVL.

This clonotype appeared a few times. The chain links TRBV7-2 to TRBJ2-5; D is perhaps TRBD1 (5 bases). The V gene's germline CDR1 is SGHTA and CDR2 FQGNSA. This CDR3 has 17 amino acids. V was cut by 5 bases and J by 7 bases, with 26 bases left in between. CDR3 coding DNA: TGTGCCAGCAGCCCCCCCCGGTTCCAGGGTCCTTCAGGGACCCAGTACTTC. Protein: CASSPPRFQGPSGTQYF.

This clonotype was counted a few times. V and J are TRBV4-1 and TRBJ2-7; a weak D match, TRBD1 (5 bases). This CDR3 is built from 15 residues. V shed 3 bases and J shed 1 base, with 13 bases lying between them. CDR1 and CDR2 from the germline V gene are MGHRA and YSYEKL. Here the CDR3 reads CASSQSITGSYEQYV. CDR3 DNA: TGCGCCAGCAGCCAGAGCATAACAGGTTCCTACGAGCAGTACGTC.

This clonotype was counted at least ten times. The chain is built from TRBV7-6 and TRBJ1-5; no clear D gene. Germline V gene sequence: CDR1 SGHVS, CDR2 FNYEAQ. V was clipped by 5 bases and J by 7 bases, with 12 bases between them. This CDR3 region has 13 residues. The CDR3 region has the DNA TGTGCCAGCAGCCCCGACCCGAGGCAGCCCCAGCATTTT. Translated: CASSPDPRQPQHF.

Only a few counts were recorded for this clonotype. This chain uses TRBV20-1 with TRBJ1-2, with TRBD1 matching over 7 bases. The V gene's germline CDR1 is DFQATT and CDR2 SNEGSKA (reference sequence). This CDR3 region has 12 residues. Trimming took 4 bases from V and 6 from J; bases not matched to a gene: 5. CDR3 amino acids: CSAKRGQDGYTF. Here the CDR3 DNA reads TGCAGTGCTAAAAGGGGGCAAGATGGCTACACCTTC.

The rearrangement joins TRBV5-5 to TRBJ1-6; D is unclear. This CDR3 is 14 amino acids long. Germline V gene lookup returns CDR1 SGHKS and CDR2 YYEKEE (reference sequence). Trimming shortened V by 1 base and J by 7 bases, and 9 bases separated the two germline ends. CDR3 in amino acids: CASSLTTANSPLHF. The DNA of the CDR3 is TGTGCCAGCAGCTTGACGACGGCAAATTCACCCCTCCACTTT.

The chain couples TRBV20-1 to TRBJ2-5; TRBD2 matches 10 bases. The germline V gene encodes CDR1 DFQATT and CDR2 SNEGSKA (reference sequence). The CDR3 has 16 amino acids. The V gene end was trimmed by 2 bases and the J gene end by 1 base; junction bases not matched to a gene: 7. In DNA form, the CDR3 reads TGCAGTGCTAGAAATTGGCTAGCGGGGGTCCAAGAGACCCAGTACTTC. It translates to CSARNWLAGVQETQYF.

There are a few counts of this clonotype. CDR3 residues: CSVGTSRGYGYTF. The DNA of the CDR3 is TGCAGCGTTGGGACCTCTCGGGGGTATGGCTACACCTTC. The chain has TRBV29-1 and TRBJ1-2, with D possibly TRBD1 on 5 matching bases. The CDR3 covers 13 residues. Germline V gene data show CDR1 as SQVTM and CDR2 as ANQGSEA. Trimming removed 4 bases from V and 5 bases from J, with 14 bases in between.

This clonotype was detected a few times. This chain links TRBV15 with TRBJ2-1, with 7 positions matching TRBD1. Germline values: CDR1 LNHNV, CDR2 YYDKDF (reference sequence). The CDR3 runs to 18 residues. V gave up 3 bases and J gave up 4 bases; unmatched junction bases: 15. This CDR3 reads CATSSGRTGQGPYNEQFF. CDR3 sequence (DNA): TGTGCCACCAGCAGTGGAAGGACAGGCCAGGGGCCATACAATGAGCAGTTCTTC.

V and J are TRBV11-2 and TRBJ2-1, with 8 bases lining up with TRBD2. CDR3 size: 16 residues. Germline V gene sequence: CDR1 SGHAT, CDR2 FQNNGV. The ends lost 3 bases at V and 2 bases at J; junction bases unmatched: 6. The CDR3 is CASSFLAGSTYNEQFF. CDR3 sequence (DNA): TGTGCCAGCAGCTTCTTAGCGGGGAGCACCTACAATGAGCAGTTCTTC.

In this sample, this clonotype turned up a few times. V is TRBV25-1 and J is TRBJ1-4; D ambiguous. This CDR3 has 14 amino acids. Germline V lookup: CDR1 MGHDK, CDR2 SYGVNS. The V and J ends lost 1 base and 3 bases respectively, with 6 bases between them. CDR3 sequence (DNA): TGTGCCAGCAGTGAATGGAATTCTAATGAAAAACTGTTTTTT. Amino acid sequence: CASSEWNSNEKLFF.

In this sample, this clonotype turned up many times. The chain recombines TRBV5-1 with TRBJ2-5; tentative D call: TRBD1 (6 bases). Germline CDR1 reads SGHRS; CDR2 reads YFSETQ. V was shortened by 4 bases and J by 5 bases, with 15 bases between the two germline ends. The length of the CDR3 is 14 residues. CDR3 residues: CASSITGSRETQYF. CDR3 coding DNA: TGCGCCAGCAGCATTACAGGGTCTCGGGAGACCCAGTACTTC.

This chain connects TRBV7-2 to TRBJ2-2, with a tentative D call TRBD1 (5 bases). The CDR3 runs 14 residues. Germline V gene sequence: CDR1 SGHTA, CDR2 FQGNSA. Trimming left V 3 bases short and J 4 bases short, with 9 bases between. The CDR3 region has the DNA TGTGCCAGCAGCTTCCGGACACCCACCGGGGAGCTGTTTTTT. Translation: CASSFRTPTGELFF.